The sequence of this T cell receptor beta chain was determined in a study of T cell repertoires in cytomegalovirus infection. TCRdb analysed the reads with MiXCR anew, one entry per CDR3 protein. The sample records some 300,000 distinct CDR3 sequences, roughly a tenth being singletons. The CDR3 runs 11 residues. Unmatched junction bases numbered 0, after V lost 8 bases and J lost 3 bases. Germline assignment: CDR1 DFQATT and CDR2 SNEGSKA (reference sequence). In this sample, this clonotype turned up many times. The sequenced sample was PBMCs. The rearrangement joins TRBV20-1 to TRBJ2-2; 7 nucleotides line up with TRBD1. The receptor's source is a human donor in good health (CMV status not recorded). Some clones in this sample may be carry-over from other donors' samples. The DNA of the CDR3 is TGCAGTACAGGGGACACCGGGGAGCTGTTTTTT. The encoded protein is CSTGDTGELFF.